These 7 T cell receptor beta chains share one sample of origin, sequenced in a study of blood T cell repertoires in COVID-19. The repertoire was sequenced with immunoSEQ multiplex PCR; TCRdb's copy has only in-frame clones and lacks some. The sample holds 25,000 to 35,000 clones, over 75% seen once. The specimen sequenced was peripheral blood. These receptors were obtained from a man aged 55 to 69 with COVID-19, enrolled during active disease.

This clone was observed once. The chain joins TRBV19 to TRBJ1-3, with D unresolved. Germline V gives CDR1 LNHDA, CDR2 SQIVND (reference sequence). The germline V and J ends were trimmed by 6 bases and 0 bases, with 15 bases remaining between them. This CDR3 is 16 amino acids long. The CDR3 sequence: CASSPAMGSSGNTIYF. The CDR3 DNA reads TGTGCCAGTAGCCCCGCGATGGGCAGCTCTGGAAACACCATATATTTT.

This sequence joins TRBV9 and TRBJ2-2; 15 bases agree with TRBD2. This CDR3 is built from 18 residues. CDR1 and CDR2 from the germline V gene are SGDLS and YYNGEE. J was trimmed by 5 bases and V by 3 bases; bases with no gene match: 8. Written as DNA, the CDR3 is TGTGCCAGCAGCGGAGGACTAGCGGGAGGGCCAGGGACCGGGGAGCTGTTTTTT. Translated, it gives CASSGGLAGGPGTGELFF.

This clone was detected a few times. The chain joins TRBV2 to TRBJ2-2, with 11 bases matching TRBD2. Germline V CDR1 and CDR2: SNHLY, FYNNEI. The CDR3 has 15 residues. The trim removed 4 bases at V and 3 bases at J, leaving 1 base unmatched. The CDR3 spells CASSGSGRDTGELFF. CDR3 nucleotide sequence: TGTGCCAGCAGTGGTAGCGGGAGGGACACCGGGGAGCTGTTTTTT. Together with reference TRBV2 and TRBJ2-2, the CDR3 gives the full variable domain: EPEVTQTPSHQVTQMGQEVILRCVPISNHLYFYWYRQILGQKVEFLVSFYNNEISEKSEIFDDQFSVERPDGSNFTLKIRSTKLEDSAMYFCASSGSGRDTGELFFGEGSRLTVL.

CDR3 in amino acids: CASSPAGFGTEAFF. The CDR3, as DNA: TGTGCCAGCTCACCAGCAGGGTTCGGCACTGAAGCTTTCTTT. The J gene is TRBJ1-1, the V gene TRBV18; D is perhaps TRBD1 (5 bases). This CDR3 has 14 amino acids. The germline CDR1 and CDR2 sequences are KGHSH and LQKENI. V gave up 2 bases and J gave up 4 bases, with 11 bases separating them.

V usage is TRBV25-1 and J usage is TRBJ1-2; D remains ambiguous. CDR1 is MGHDK, CDR2 SYGVNS, per germline. V was clipped by 2 bases and J by 0 bases, with 4 bases between them. The CDR3 consists of 13 residues. The CDR3 bases are TGTGCCAGCAGTGAAACAACTAACTATGGCTACACCTTC. Encoded protein: CASSETTNYGYTF.

This chain joins TRBV28 and TRBJ1-3, with 8 bases that match TRBD1. V was clipped by 3 bases and J by 4 bases; unmatched bases: 17. Germline CDR1 is MDHEN and CDR2 is SYDVKM. The CDR3 contains 19 residues. Written as DNA, the CDR3 is TGTGCCAGCAGTTTGTCGAAAGGGAAGTCGGGACAGGACGGAAACACCATATATTTT. Protein product: CASSLSKGKSGQDGNTIYF.

The gene calls are TRBV5-1 and TRBJ2-1; no clear D. There are 14 residues in the CDR3. Trimming removed 5 bases at V and 0 bases at J, with 9 bases between. CDR1 SGHRS and CDR2 YFSETQ come from the germline V gene. This chain's CDR3 is CASSQASSYNEQFF. The CDR3 DNA reads TGCGCCAGCAGTCAGGCGAGCTCCTACAATGAGCAGTTCTTC.